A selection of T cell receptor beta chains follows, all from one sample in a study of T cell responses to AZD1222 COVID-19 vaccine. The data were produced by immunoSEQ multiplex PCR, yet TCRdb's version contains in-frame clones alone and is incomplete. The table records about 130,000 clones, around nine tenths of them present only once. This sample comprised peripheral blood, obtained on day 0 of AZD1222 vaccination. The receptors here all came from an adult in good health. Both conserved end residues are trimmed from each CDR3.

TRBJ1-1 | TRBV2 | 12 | ASSVTGRRAEAF
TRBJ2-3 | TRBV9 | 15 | ASSGRLAGGPLDTQY
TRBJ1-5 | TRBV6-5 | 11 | ASSYSRGQPQH
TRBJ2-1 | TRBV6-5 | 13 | ASSYLAGGHNEQF
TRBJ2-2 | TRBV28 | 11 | ASSSSNTGELF
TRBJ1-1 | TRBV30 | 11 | AWRPRGPTEAF
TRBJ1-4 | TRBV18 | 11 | ASSFGLDEKLF
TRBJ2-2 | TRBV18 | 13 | ASSPTGMGTGELF
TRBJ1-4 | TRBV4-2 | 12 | ASSPGQGQEKLF
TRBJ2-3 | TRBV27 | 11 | ATGTTFTDTQY
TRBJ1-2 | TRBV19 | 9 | ASNRDGSYT
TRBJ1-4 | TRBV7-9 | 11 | ASSRGGWAELF
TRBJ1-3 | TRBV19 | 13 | ASSKDWSSGNTIY
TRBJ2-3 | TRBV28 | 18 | ASSPLTSGGRKKRTDTQY
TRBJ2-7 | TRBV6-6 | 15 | ASSQLNSGGASYEQY